This T cell receptor (beta chain) originates from a study of beta chain features in type 1 diabetes (dated by TCRdb to about 2018). Some background on the complete study: Mean age, gender distribution, total cell number and subset yield did not differ between patients and healthy donors. In the study, TCRB repertoires of sorted circulating CD4+ T cell subsets from recently diagnosed type 1 diabetes patients were compared with those of matched healthy donors. A total of approximately 110,000,000 sorted cells were examined across all samples, and a strong correlation was observed between cell number per subset and RNA yield. Whereas all 30 or so donors provided naive and central memory subsets, regulatory and stem cell-like memory subsets were isolated from just 8 patients and roughly 8 healthy donors.

Each donor gave one peripheral blood draw, roughly 0.11 L on average, collected into heparinised tubes. A BD FACSAria II and a panel including CD45RO, CCR7, CD25, CD127, CD95 and CD27 were used to sort naive, central memory, regulatory and stem cell-like memory CD4+ T cells. All sorted populations exceeded 95% purity. Right away, PBMCs were isolated by Lymphoprep density gradient centrifugation and were stained directly, with no culture step. So that batch effects would be minimized, each experiment stained and sorted samples in pairs, pairing one healthy donor with one patient. Compared with germline, V lacks 6 bases and J lacks 5 bases; bases without a gene match: 5. The germline V gene sets CDR1 to SGHDT and CDR2 to YYEEEE. Counted from cysteine to phenylalanine, this CDR3 has 13 amino acids. Just the 39-base CDR3 DNA is kept, in frame starting at base 1. This clone has ten or more counts. Its binding antigen is unknown. No per-base quality is available; no much larger clone lies one base away.

Overall results and qualifications from the work: A moderate but significant shortening of TCRB CDR3 length was observed in type 1 diabetes patients in all four CD4+ subsets. Naive, central memory and regulatory TCRB repertoires appeared to be more alike among patients than among healthy donors. Sequencing cDNA rather than genomic DNA could over-represent highly expressing activated cells, although activation and CD3 levels did not differ between groups. PCR might favor shorter templates, but patient and control samples were amplified and corrected together, so any skew would affect both groups equally. Fewer insertions and more nucleotide deletions at VDJ recombination sites were observed in patients with type 1 diabetes, implying thymic rearrangement abnormalities. Because small numbers of individuals were included in the HLA sub-analyses, any influence of HLA type on TCRB rearrangement was left unresolved.

All of the isolated RNA was reverse transcribed with the High Capacity cDNA Reverse Transcription Kit, so expressed TCRB transcripts were sequenced. Naive, central memory and regulatory T cell samples underwent deep immunoSEQ sequencing, averaging around 4 million total reads per sample. Sorted cells were lysed in RLT buffer and RNA was extracted with DNase-treated RNeasy Micro or Mini kits, depending on cell number. To prevent cross-contamination, each cell subset was processed individually, whereas patient and healthy donor samples were processed jointly. TCRB sequences were amplified from cDNA with the immunoSEQ multiplex PCR, producing 87-bp fragments spanning the CDR3 region. Amplicons were sequenced on the Illumina HiSeq platform. Per the original workflow: Synthetic template baselines were used to correct PCR bias computationally, reads within Hamming distance 2 were collapsed, and singletons that could not be merged were discarded. Reads were aligned against IMGT so that V, D and J genes, CDR3 length and insertions or deletions at six rearrangement sites could be assigned. Within each subset, clonotype counts were normalized to sorted cell number, and only after that were true diversity and Gini coefficients computed with the tcR R package. The overlap coefficient, calculated on TCRB nucleotide sequences, was used to measure repertoire sharing. TCRdb carries this immuneACCESS record with in-frame sequences only. Its versions omit some clonotypes, under half of them owing to an unresolved V gene in the studies checked, with the rest unexplained. Clonal size and the V and J genes are those of that table, whereas D and trimming came from the DNA. The table for this sample lists about 290,000 clones; around 7.8% of them were counted only once. More than 0.8% of the sample rests with the top ten.

The sequence was obtained from a young woman in good health. Sequences were obtained from central memory CD4+ T cells from blood. Recombination connected TRBV5-6 to TRBJ2-1, and TRBD2 aligns with 7 junction nucleotides. This receptor carries the CDR3 CASTSGPNNEQFF. In nucleotide form, the sequence is TGTGCCAGCACTAGCGGCCCTAACAATGAGCAGTTCTTC.